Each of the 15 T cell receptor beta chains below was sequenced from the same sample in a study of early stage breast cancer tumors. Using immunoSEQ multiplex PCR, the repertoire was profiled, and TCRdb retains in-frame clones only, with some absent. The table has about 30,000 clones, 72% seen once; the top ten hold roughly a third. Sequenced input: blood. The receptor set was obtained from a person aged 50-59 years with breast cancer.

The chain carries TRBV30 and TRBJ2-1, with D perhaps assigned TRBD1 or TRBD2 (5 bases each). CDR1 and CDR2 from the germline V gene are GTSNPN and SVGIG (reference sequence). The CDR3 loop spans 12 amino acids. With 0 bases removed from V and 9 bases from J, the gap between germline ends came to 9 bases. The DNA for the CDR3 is TGTGCCTGGAGTGTACGAGGGGTTGAGCAGTTCTTC. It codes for CAWSVRGVEQFF.

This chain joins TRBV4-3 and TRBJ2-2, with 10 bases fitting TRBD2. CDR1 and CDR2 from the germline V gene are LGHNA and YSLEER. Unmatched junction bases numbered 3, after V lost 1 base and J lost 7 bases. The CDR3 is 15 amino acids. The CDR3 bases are TGCGCCAGCAGCCAAGTTAGCGGGGGGATCGGGGAGCTGTTTTTT. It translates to CASSQVSGGIGELFF.

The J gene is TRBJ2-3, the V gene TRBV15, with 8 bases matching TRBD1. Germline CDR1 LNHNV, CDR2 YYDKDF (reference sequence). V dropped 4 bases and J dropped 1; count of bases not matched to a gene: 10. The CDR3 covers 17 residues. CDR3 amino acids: CATSNQGASLRTDTQYF. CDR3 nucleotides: TGTGCCACCAGCAACCAGGGGGCTTCCCTTCGCACAGATACGCAGTATTTT.

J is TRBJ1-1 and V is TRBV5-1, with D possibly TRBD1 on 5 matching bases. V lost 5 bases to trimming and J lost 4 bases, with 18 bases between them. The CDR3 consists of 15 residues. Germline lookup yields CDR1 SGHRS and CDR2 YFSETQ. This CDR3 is CASRAVYGGGTEAFF. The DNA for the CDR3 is TGCGCCAGCAGAGCGGTATACGGGGGTGGCACTGAAGCTTTCTTT.

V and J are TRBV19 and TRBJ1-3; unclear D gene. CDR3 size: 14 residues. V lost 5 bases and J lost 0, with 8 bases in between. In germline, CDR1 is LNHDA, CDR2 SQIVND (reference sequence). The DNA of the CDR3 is TGTGCCAGTAGTTCCTCTTTCTCTGGAAACACCATATATTTT. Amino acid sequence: CASSSSFSGNTIYF.

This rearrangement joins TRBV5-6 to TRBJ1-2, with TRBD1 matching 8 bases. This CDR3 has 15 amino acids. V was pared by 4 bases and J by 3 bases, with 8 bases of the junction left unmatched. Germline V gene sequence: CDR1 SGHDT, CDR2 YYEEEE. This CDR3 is CASSPQAGGHYGYTF. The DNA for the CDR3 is TGTGCCAGCAGCCCTCAGGCAGGGGGCCACTATGGCTACACCTTC.

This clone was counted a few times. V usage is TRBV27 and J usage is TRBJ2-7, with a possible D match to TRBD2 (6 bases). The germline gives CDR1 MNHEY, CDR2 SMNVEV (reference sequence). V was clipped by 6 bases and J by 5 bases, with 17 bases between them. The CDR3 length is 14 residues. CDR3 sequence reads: CASSRVADQDEQYF. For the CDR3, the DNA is TGTGCCAGCAGCCGTGTAGCGGACCAGGACGAGCAGTACTTC.

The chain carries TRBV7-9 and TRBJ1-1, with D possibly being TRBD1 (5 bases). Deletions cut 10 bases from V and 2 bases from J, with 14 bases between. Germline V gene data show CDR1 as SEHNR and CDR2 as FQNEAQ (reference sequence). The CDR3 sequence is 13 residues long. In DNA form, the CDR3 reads TGTGCCACCCTGGCAGGGCTCAACACTGAAGCTTTCTTT. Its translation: CATLAGLNTEAFF.

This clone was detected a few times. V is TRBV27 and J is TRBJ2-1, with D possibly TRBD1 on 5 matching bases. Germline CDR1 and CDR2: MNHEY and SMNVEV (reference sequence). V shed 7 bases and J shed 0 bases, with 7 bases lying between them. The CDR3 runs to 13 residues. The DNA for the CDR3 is TGTGCCAGCAAGGACACCTCCTACAATGAGCAGTTCTTC. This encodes CASKDTSYNEQFF.

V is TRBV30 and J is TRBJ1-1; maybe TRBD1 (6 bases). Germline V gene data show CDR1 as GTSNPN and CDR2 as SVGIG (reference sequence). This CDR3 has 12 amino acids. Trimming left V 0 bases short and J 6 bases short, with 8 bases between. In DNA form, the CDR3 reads TGTGCCTGGAGTGTGGGGGGCCCTGAAGCTTTCTTT. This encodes CAWSVGGPEAFF.

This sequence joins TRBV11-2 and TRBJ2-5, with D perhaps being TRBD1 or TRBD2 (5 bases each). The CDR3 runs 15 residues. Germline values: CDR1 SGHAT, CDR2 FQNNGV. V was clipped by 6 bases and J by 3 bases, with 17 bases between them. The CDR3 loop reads CASREVGTLKETQYF. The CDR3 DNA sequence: TGTGCCAGCAGGGAAGTCGGGACGCTCAAAGAGACCCAGTACTTC.

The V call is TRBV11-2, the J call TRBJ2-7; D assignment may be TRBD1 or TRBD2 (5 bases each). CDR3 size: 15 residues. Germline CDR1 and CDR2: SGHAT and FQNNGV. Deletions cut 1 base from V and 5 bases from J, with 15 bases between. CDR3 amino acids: CASSLVIVGVDEQYF. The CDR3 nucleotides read TGTGCCAGCAGCTTAGTGATTGTGGGGGTTGACGAGCAGTACTTC.

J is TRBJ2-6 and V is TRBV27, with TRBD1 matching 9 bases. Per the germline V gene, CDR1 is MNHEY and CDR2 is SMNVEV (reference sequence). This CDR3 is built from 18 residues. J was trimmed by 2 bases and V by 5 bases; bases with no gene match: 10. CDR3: CASSKLGQGSAGANVLTF. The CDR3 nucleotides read TGTGCCAGCAGTAAATTAGGACAGGGGAGTGCTGGGGCCAACGTCCTGACTTTC.

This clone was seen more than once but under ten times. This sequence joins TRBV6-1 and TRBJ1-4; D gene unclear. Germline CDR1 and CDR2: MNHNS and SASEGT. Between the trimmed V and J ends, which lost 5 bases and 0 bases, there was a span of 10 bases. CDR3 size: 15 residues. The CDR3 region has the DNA TGTGCCAGCAGTACCTCGTTGGCAACTAATGAAAAACTGTTTTTT. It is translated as CASSTSLATNEKLFF.

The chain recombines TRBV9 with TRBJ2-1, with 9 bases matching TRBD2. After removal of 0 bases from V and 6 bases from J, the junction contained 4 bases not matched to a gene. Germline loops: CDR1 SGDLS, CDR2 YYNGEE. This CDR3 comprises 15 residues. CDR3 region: CASSVGGRESNEQFF. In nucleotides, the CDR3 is TGTGCCAGCAGCGTAGGCGGGAGGGAGTCCAATGAGCAGTTCTTC.